This TCR beta chain stems from a study of shared T cell receptors in the human thymus. The data were produced by immunoSEQ multiplex PCR, yet TCRdb's version contains in-frame clones alone and is incomplete. The data contain under 450,000 clones, roughly 94% of them singletons. The V gene end was trimmed by 6 bases and the J gene end by 7 bases; junction bases not matched to a gene: 16. The CDR3 runs 17 residues. Germline V CDR1 and CDR2: KGHSH, LQKENI. The specimen was thymocytes. This receptor was identified in a human donor. The rearrangement links TRBV18 to TRBJ1-4, with 8 nucleotides matching TRBD1. The CDR3 reads CASSFRDRTSCGEKLFF. The CDR3 DNA reads TGTGCCAGCTCCTTCCGGGACAGGACCTCGTGTGGTGAAAAACTGTTTTTT. Supplemented by reference TRBV18 and TRBJ1-4, the full variable domain reads NAGVMQNPRHLVRRRGQEARLRCSPMKGHSHVYWYRQLPEEGLKFMVYLQKENIIDESGMPKERFSAEFPKEGPSILRIQQVVRGDSAAYFCASSFRDRTSCGEKLFFGSGTQLSVL.